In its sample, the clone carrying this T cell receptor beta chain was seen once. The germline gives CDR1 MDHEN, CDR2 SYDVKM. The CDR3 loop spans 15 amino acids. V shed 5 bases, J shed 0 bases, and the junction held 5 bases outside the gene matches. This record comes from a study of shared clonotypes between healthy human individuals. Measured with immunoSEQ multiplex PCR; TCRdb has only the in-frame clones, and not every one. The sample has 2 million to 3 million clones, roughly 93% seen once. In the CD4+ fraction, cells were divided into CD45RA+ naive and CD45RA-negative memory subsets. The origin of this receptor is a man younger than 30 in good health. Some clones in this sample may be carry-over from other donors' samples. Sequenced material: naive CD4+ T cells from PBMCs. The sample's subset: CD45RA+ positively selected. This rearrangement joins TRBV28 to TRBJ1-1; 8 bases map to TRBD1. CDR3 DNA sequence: TGTGCCAGCAGTCCTCAGGGACAGGTGAACACTGAAGCTTTCTTT. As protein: CASSPQGQVNTEAFF.